This T cell receptor (beta chain) stems from a study of T-cell reconstitution after alpha-beta-depleted transplantation in children (dated by TCRdb to about 2016). With regard to the full study: T-cell immune reconstitution after TCRalphabeta/CD19-depleted allogeneic hematopoietic cell transplantation in children was quantitatively tracked in the study by means of TCR repertoire profiling.

Points the paper makes about the study in general: In some patients, the high TCRbeta diversity seen at day 60 was put down to recipient T cells and intrathymic progenitors that had survived conditioning. The apparently early alphabetaT-cell count recovery about two months after transplant was reportedly dependent on only several hundred rapidly expanded clones derived from non-depleted graft cells. Over the following months the frequencies of hyperexpanded clones went down, and after one year T-cell counts and TCRbeta diversity were mostly credited to newly produced T cells.

Library preparation was by PCR. TCRdb records Illumina HiSeq 2500 as the sequencer. TCR library preparation used molecular barcoding, with unique molecular identifiers applied to normalize quantification of the TCRbeta repertoire. The public reads were run again by TCRdb, first through fastp at Q25 and then through MiXCR, and only productive beta chains were kept. Every CDR3 protein is listed once, alongside the most common genes and DNA of its rows. The sample records about 980,000 distinct CDR3 sequences, roughly 29% of which are singletons. About 28% of the sample is held by the ten biggest clonotypes. The sample's treatment or condition label is to be understood as: allogeneic hematopoietic cell transplantation with graft depleted of TCRalphabeta T cells and CD19 B cells. The children who served as transplant recipients had been given grafts of TCRalphabeta/CD19-depleted allogeneic hematopoietic cells.

Notes on this clonotype: The clone's antigen remains unknown. It has no much larger one-base neighbor in the sample; base qualities were not kept.

From a lookup of the germline V gene (reference sequence), CDR1 and CDR2 are DFQATT and SNEGSKA. The junction shows trimming of 6 bases on V and 2 bases on J, and the gene matches do not reach 3 bases of it. From cysteine to phenylalanine, the CDR3 is 12 amino acids long. Of all the DNA, just the CDR3 is kept, 36 bases in frame from base 1. The rearranged chain carries TRBV20-1 and TRBJ2-5; the central 7 bases match TRBD1. The sample consisted of PBMCs, mostly from graft donor cells, taken 360 days after TCRalphabeta/CD19-depleted stem cell transplant. The origin of this receptor is a boy under two years old who had a stem cell transplant for SCID, so the T cells may come from the graft donor. The nucleotide sequence reads as follows: TGCAGTGCCCCGGGACAGCAAGAGACCCAGTACTTC. Its protein is CSAPGQQETQYF.